Listed here are 11 T cell receptor beta chains from one sample, sequenced in a study of blood T cell repertoires in COVID-19. The table came from immunoSEQ multiplex PCR; TCRdb's copy has only in-frame clones and leaves some out. The sample contains more than 95,000 clones, less than 90% of which appear only once. Sequenced sample: peripheral blood. The receptors here all came from a man aged 50 to 60 with acute or convalescent COVID-19.

V and J are TRBV19 and TRBJ2-1; 11 bases line up with TRBD2. J was trimmed by 6 bases and V by 9 bases; bases with no gene match: 4. Germline-derived CDR1 and CDR2 are LNHDA and SQIVND (reference sequence). This CDR3 has 13 amino acids. The CDR3 DNA is TGTGCCAGCGGACTAGCGGGCTTCAATGAGCAGTTCTTC. Residues: CASGLAGFNEQFF. Supplemented by reference TRBV19 and TRBJ2-1, the full variable domain reads DGGITQSPKYLFRKEGQNVTLSCEQNLNHDAMYWYRQDPGQGLRLIYYSQIVNDFQKGDIAEGYSVSREKKESFPLTVTSAQKNPTAFYLCASGLAGFNEQFFGPGTRLTVL.

The gene calls are TRBV15 and TRBJ1-5, with no clear D. Trimming cost V 5 bases and J 10 bases, with 18 bases left between them. Germline V gives CDR1 LNHNV, CDR2 YYDKDF (reference sequence). The CDR3 sequence is 14 residues long. The CDR3 reads CATSFRTTGEPQHF. CDR3 nucleotide sequence: TGTGCCACCAGCTTTCGGACCACGGGAGAACCCCAGCATTTT. The entire variable domain, with the rest obtained from reference TRBV15 and TRBJ1-5, is as follows: DAMVIQNPRYQVTQFGKPVTLSCSQTLNHNVMYWYQQKSSQAPKLLFHYYDKDFNNEADTPDNFQSRRPNTSFCFLDIRSPGLGDTAMYLCATSFRTTGEPQHFGDGTRLSIL.

This chain uses TRBV5-1 with TRBJ1-6; TRBD1 matches at 7 bases. The CDR3 extends over 14 amino acids. V lost 5 bases and J lost 5; bases outside the gene matches: 4. Germline V CDR1 and CDR2: SGHRS, YFSETQ. This CDR3 is CASRTGLDNSPLHF. CDR3 nucleotide sequence: TGCGCCAGCAGGACAGGGCTGGATAATTCACCCCTCCACTTT.

This chain joins TRBV6-6 and TRBJ2-7, with TRBD2 matching over 8 bases. The germline gives CDR1 MNHNY, CDR2 SVGAGI (reference sequence). This CDR3 comprises 15 residues. J was trimmed by 2 bases and V by 2 bases; bases with no gene match: 5. The CDR3 protein is CASSYKRGTTYEQYF. For the CDR3, the DNA is TGTGCCAGCAGTTACAAGCGGGGGACTACCTACGAGCAGTACTTC.

V gene TRBV18 combines with J gene TRBJ1-2, with D uncertain. This CDR3 is built from 14 residues. Trimming stripped 1 base from V and 6 bases from J, with 12 bases between. Per germline, CDR1 KGHSH and CDR2 LQKENI. Here the CDR3 DNA reads TGTGCCAGCTCACCACTCAGTATGAGGGATGGCTACACCTTC. Amino acid sequence: CASSPLSMRDGYTF.

The chain joins TRBV10-3 to TRBJ1-1; weak D call: TRBD1 (5 bases). The V gene's germline CDR1 is ENHRY and CDR2 SYGVKD. Between the trimmed V and J ends, which lost 0 bases and 0 bases, there was a span of 11 bases. The length of the CDR3 is 16 residues. CDR3 nucleotide sequence: TGTGCCATCAGTGAGTCAAGGGGCTCAATGAACACTGAAGCTTTCTTT. It translates to CAISESRGSMNTEAFF.

The J gene is TRBJ1-3, the V gene TRBV5-1; D gene ambiguous. The CDR3 has 15 amino acids. V was shortened by 6 bases and J by 0 bases, with 13 bases between the two germline ends. Germline V CDR1 and CDR2: SGHRS, YFSETQ. The CDR3 protein is CASKEEASSGNTIYF. CDR3 coding DNA: TGCGCCAGCAAGGAAGAGGCCAGCTCTGGAAACACCATATATTTT.

This chain uses TRBV5-5 with TRBJ1-2, with 7 bases matching TRBD1. The CDR3 is 16 residues long. V gave up 4 bases and J gave up 3 bases; unmatched junction bases: 12. Germline values: CDR1 SGHKS, CDR2 YYEKEE (reference sequence). This CDR3 is CASSLLSITGDYGYTF. CDR3 coding DNA: TGTGCCAGCAGCCTCCTCTCGATAACAGGGGACTATGGCTACACCTTC.

The chain employs TRBV24-1 and TRBJ2-5; D is perhaps TRBD2 (7 bases). V was shortened by 1 base and J by 4 bases, with 12 bases between the two germline ends. The CDR3 has 15 residues. The germline V gene has CDR1 KGHDR and CDR2 SFDVKD. This CDR3 reads CATSDFRGGAETQYF. The CDR3 DNA is TGTGCCACCAGTGATTTCCGAGGGGGGGCAGAGACCCAGTACTTC.

The CDR3 region is CASSDHRKETQYF. The CDR3 DNA follows: TGTGCCAGCAGCGATCACAGAAAAGAGACCCAGTACTTC. The chain recombines TRBV11-2 with TRBJ2-5; D unresolved. The CDR3 has 13 residues. Trimming took off 5 bases at V and 3 bases at J, with 10 bases between the two ends. Germline CDR1 and CDR2: SGHAT and FQNNGV.

This clone showed up just once. The CDR3 region is CATGLAGVIREQFF. Written as DNA, the CDR3 is TGTGCCACCGGACTAGCGGGAGTAATCCGGGAGCAGTTCTTC. The chain combines TRBV6-5 with TRBJ2-1; TRBD2 matches at 13 bases. Germline V CDR1 and CDR2: MNHEY, SVGAGI. The CDR3 extends over 14 amino acids. Trimming removed 10 bases from V and 10 bases from J; junction bases left unmatched: 10.